Listed here are 2 T cell receptor beta chains from one sample, sequenced in a study of T cells expressing NK-cell markers. Using the 5' RACE reads, TCRdb records one entry per CDR3 protein without DNA. The sample totals some 440,000 distinct CDR3 sequences. Sample: blood T cells: a sorted CD56 or NKG2C T cell subset, CD4+ or CD8+ T cells, or bulk PBMC T cells (not recorded which). These receptors came from a woman between 45 and 60 years old in good health.

The V call is TRBV6-6, the J call TRBJ1-1. The CDR3 runs 13 residues. CDR1 and CDR2 from the germline V gene are MNHNY and SVGAGI (reference sequence). The CDR3 spells CASSYSGVTEAFF.

The V call is TRBV6-5, the J call TRBJ2-1. Germline V lookup: CDR1 MNHEY, CDR2 SVGAGI. CDR3 size: 15 residues. This chain's CDR3 is CASSFQNLKANEQFF.